The 32 T cell receptor beta chains presented below share a single source sample, sequenced in a study of T cell responses to AZD1222 COVID-19 vaccine. Libraries were prepared by immunoSEQ multiplex PCR; TCRdb keeps only in-frame clonotypes and omits some of them. The repertoire holds some 120,000 clones, with around nine tenths as singletons. The sequencing used peripheral blood, collected on day 0 of AZD1222 vaccination. The receptors were sampled from an adult in good health.

This clone has a single count. This chain uses TRBV30 with TRBJ1-2, with 11 bases fitting TRBD1. The germline V gene encodes CDR1 GTSNPN and CDR2 SVGIG (reference sequence). This CDR3 region has 16 residues. V dropped 2 bases and J dropped 5; count of bases not matched to a gene: 10. CDR3 DNA: TGTGCCTGGAGTAATCTGGGACAGGGGGTAGATTATGGCTACACCTTC. Protein product: CAWSNLGQGVDYGYTF.

This rearrangement joins TRBV4-1 to TRBJ2-7, with a weak D call TRBD1 (6 bases). The CDR3 has 16 amino acids. With 0 bases removed from V and 3 bases from J, the gap between germline ends came to 15 bases. CDR1 and CDR2 (germline): MGHRA, YSYEKL. The CDR3 spells CASSQDPVGRGYEQYF. The CDR3 DNA reads TGCGCCAGCAGCCAAGACCCCGTTGGCAGGGGCTACGAGCAGTACTTC.

V gene TRBV5-1 combines with J gene TRBJ1-1; 10 bases line up with TRBD1. Trimming at V came to 5 bases and at J to 3 bases, leaving 4 bases not matched to a gene. The germline V gene has CDR1 SGHRS and CDR2 YFSETQ. The CDR3 is made up of 14 amino acids. The CDR3 nucleotides read TGCGCCAGCAGTCAGACAGGGGGCTACACTGAAGCTTTCTTT. Amino acids: CASSQTGGYTEAFF.

The rearrangement uses TRBV5-1 and TRBJ1-2, with 9 positions matching TRBD1. V lost 3 bases, J lost 4 bases, and 7 bases stayed unmatched. The V gene's germline CDR1 is SGHRS and CDR2 YFSETQ. The CDR3 contains 15 residues. CDR3 region: CASSSRQGVGYGYTF. CDR3 nucleotide sequence: TGCGCCAGCAGCTCGAGACAGGGGGTGGGCTATGGCTACACCTTC.

V is TRBV7-9 and J is TRBJ2-3, with D perhaps matching TRBD1 or TRBD2 (5 bases each). CDR3 length: 14 residues. Deletions cut 3 bases from V and 1 base from J, with 8 bases between. Germline-derived CDR1 and CDR2 are SEHNR and FQNEAQ (reference sequence). The CDR3 region has the DNA TGTGCCAGCAGCTTCAGGGACCGCACAGATACGCAGTATTTT. Protein sequence: CASSFRDRTDTQYF.

The CDR3 loop is CASSLAGGVGTQYF. The DNA for the CDR3 is TGTGCCAGCAGCTTAGCGGGAGGGGTAGGGACCCAGTACTTC. V usage is TRBV7-2 and J usage is TRBJ2-5; 7 positions agree with TRBD2. The trim removed 0 bases at V and 7 bases at J, leaving 5 bases unmatched. The germline V gene encodes CDR1 SGHTA and CDR2 FQGNSA. The CDR3 length is 14 residues.

The chain is built from TRBV6-2 or TRBV6-3 and TRBJ2-3, with TRBD1 identical over 8 bases. The CDR3 has 15 residues. V shed 5 bases, J shed 2 bases, and the junction held 6 bases outside the gene matches. CDR1 and CDR2 (germline): MNHEY, SVGEGT. CDR3: CASSTDRGLTDTQYF. DNA of the CDR3: TGTGCCAGCAGTACTGACAGGGGTCTCACAGATACGCAGTATTTT.

The chain uses TRBV6-2 or TRBV6-3 and TRBJ1-6, with D maybe TRBD1 (6 bases). The CDR3 has 14 residues. Deletions cut 5 bases from V and 14 bases from J, with 19 bases between. Germline V gene data show CDR1 as MNHEY and CDR2 as SVGEGT. CDR3 coding DNA: TGTGCCAGCAGTCTCCCCTTGACAGGAGAATCCCTCCACTTT. This codes for CASSLPLTGESLHF.

The rearrangement joins TRBV5-1 to TRBJ2-5, with D possibly TRBD1 on 5 matching bases. Trimming shortened V by 1 base and J by 0 bases, and 16 bases separated the two germline ends. Germline V lookup: CDR1 SGHRS, CDR2 YFSETQ. There are 17 residues in the CDR3. The CDR3 DNA is TGCGCCAGCAGCTTGTCCCAGGGCATCAGGTACCAAGAGACCCAGTACTTC. This gives the protein CASSLSQGIRYQETQYF.

The V gene is TRBV6-6, the J gene TRBJ2-1, with 10 nucleotides matching TRBD2. In germline, CDR1 is MNHNY, CDR2 SVGAGI (reference sequence). With 5 bases clipped from V and 3 bases from J, the junction kept 7 bases outside the gene matches. CDR3 length equals 16 residues. CDR3 sequence: CASSTLAGGIYNEQFF. The CDR3 nucleotides are TGTGCCAGCAGTACCTTAGCGGGAGGAATCTACAATGAGCAGTTCTTC.

The chain is built from TRBV7-2 and TRBJ1-2; no firm D call. The V gene lost 1 base and the J gene lost 0 bases, with 9 bases spanning the gap. Germline CDR1 is SGHTA and CDR2 is FQGNSA. The CDR3 has 15 residues. The CDR3 DNA reads TGTGCCAGCAGCTTAGGACGGCGAGCTAACTATGGCTACACCTTC. Translation: CASSLGRRANYGYTF.

In its sample, this clone was seen once. The J gene is TRBJ1-3, the V gene TRBV6-1; 10 bases map to TRBD1. The CDR3 covers 17 residues. The germline V gene encodes CDR1 MNHNS and CDR2 SASEGT. Trimming took 0 bases from V and 2 from J; bases not matched to a gene: 4. The CDR3 DNA sequence: TGTGCCAGCAGTGAAGCGGATGGACAGGGGGCTGGAAACACCATATATTTT. Translation gives CASSEADGQGAGNTIYF.

The gene calls are TRBV9 and TRBJ1-2; D gene unclear. Looked up from germline, CDR1 is SGDLS and CDR2 is YYNGEE. CDR3 length: 17 amino acids. Trimming removed 1 base at V and 9 bases at J, with 25 bases between. Here the CDR3 DNA reads TGTGCCAGCAGCGTAAGGCACGGTGGCATGTCGCCGGTTAGCTACACCTTC. It translates to CASSVRHGGMSPVSYTF.

In nucleotides, the CDR3 is TGTGCCAGTTCCTTCGGGGACCTGCTAAACACAGATACGCAGTATTTT. This sequence encodes CASSFGDLLNTDTQYF. The chain couples TRBV19 to TRBJ2-3; perhaps D is TRBD1 or TRBD2 (5 bases each). The V gene's germline CDR1 is LNHDA and CDR2 SQIVND (reference sequence). This CDR3 spans 16 amino acids. V was shortened by 8 bases and J by 2 bases, with 20 bases between the two germline ends.

This chain connects TRBV2 to TRBJ1-5; D not resolved. Germline values: CDR1 SNHLY, CDR2 FYNNEI. Trimming took 1 base from V and 4 from J, leaving 5 bases between them. The CDR3 consists of 13 residues. This chain's CDR3 is CASSEGLNQPQHF. For the CDR3, the DNA is TGTGCCAGCAGTGAAGGCCTTAATCAGCCCCAGCATTTT.

V and J are TRBV4-1 and TRBJ1-2, with a weak D call TRBD1 (6 bases). Germline V CDR1 and CDR2: MGHRA, YSYEKL. The CDR3 is made up of 16 amino acids. V was trimmed by 1 base and J by 4 bases, leaving 16 bases between them. The DNA of the CDR3 is TGCGCCAGCAGCCAAGCTGCCCAGGACAGAAGCTATGGCTACACCTTC. It translates to CASSQAAQDRSYGYTF.

This chain joins TRBV15 and TRBJ2-7; 8 bases map to TRBD1. Germline V gives CDR1 LNHNV, CDR2 YYDKDF (reference sequence). V gave up 4 bases and J gave up 6 bases; unmatched junction bases: 14. This CDR3 region has 16 residues. Written as DNA, the CDR3 is TGTGCCACCAGCACAGAGCAGGGACAGGCCAGACGCGAGCAGTACTTC. Translated, it gives CATSTEQGQARREQYF.

The chain carries TRBV6-5 and TRBJ1-3; D is unclear. The CDR3 sequence is 14 residues long. The V gene lost 6 bases and the J gene lost 0 bases, with 9 bases spanning the gap. Looked up from germline, CDR1 is MNHEY and CDR2 is SVGAGI. CDR3 coding DNA: TGTGCCAGCAGCCAGACATACTCTGGAAACACCATATATTTT. This encodes CASSQTYSGNTIYF.

The chain has TRBV9 and TRBJ2-5, with 7 bases lining up with TRBD1. There are 20 residues in the CDR3. The V gene end was trimmed by 0 bases and the J gene end by 4 bases; junction bases not matched to a gene: 21. Germline CDR1 and CDR2: SGDLS and YYNGEE. CDR3 nucleotide sequence: TGTGCCAGCAGCGTAGGGGGGAACGAACTAAAGACAGGGTTTTCAGAGACCCAGTACTTC. Amino acids: CASSVGGNELKTGFSETQYF.

This chain joins TRBV25-1 and TRBJ1-3; 9 bases are shared with TRBD1. The CDR3 runs to 17 residues. V shed 5 bases and J 4 bases; nucleotides not matched to a gene: 12. Germline assignment: CDR1 MGHDK and CDR2 SYGVNS. CDR3 bases: TGTGCCAGCAGTCCACCCTATTCGGGACAGGGAGGAAACACCATATATTTT. Its protein product is CASSPPYSGQGGNTIYF.

In this sample, this clone turned up once. The V gene is TRBV6-5, the J gene TRBJ1-1, with a tentative D call TRBD1 (6 bases). V gave up 8 bases and J gave up 1 base, with 11 bases separating them. This CDR3 has 13 residues. CDR1 and CDR2 from the germline V gene are MNHEY and SVGAGI. The DNA of the CDR3 is TGTGCCAGCGGACCGGACAGGAACACTGAAGCTTTCTTT. This codes for CASGPDRNTEAFF.

The chain is built from TRBV5-5 and TRBJ2-3, with D maybe TRBD1 (5 bases). The CDR3 is 12 residues long. Germline V lookup: CDR1 SGHKS, CDR2 YYEKEE (reference sequence). Trimming pared 4 bases from V and 5 bases from J, leaving 8 bases between. In nucleotides, the CDR3 is TGTGCCAGCAGCAGCCAGGGAGATACGCAGTATTTT. Its protein is CASSSQGDTQYF.

J is TRBJ1-6 and V is TRBV7-9; tentative D call: TRBD1 (6 bases). The CDR3 extends over 15 amino acids. CDR1 is SEHNR, CDR2 FQNEAQ, per germline (reference sequence). Trimming pared 5 bases from V and 4 bases from J, leaving 12 bases between. CDR3 residues: CASSLGQQYNSPLHF. The CDR3 coding sequence is TGTGCCAGCAGCCTTGGACAGCAATATAATTCACCCCTCCACTTT. The variable domain in full, completed from reference TRBV7-9 and TRBJ1-6, reads DTGVSQNPRHKITKRGQNVTFRCDPISEHNRLYWYRQTLGQGPEFLTYFQNEAQLEKSRLLSDRFSAERPKGSFSTLEIQRTEQGDSAMYLCASSLGQQYNSPLHFGNGTRLTVT.

The chain uses TRBV29-1 and TRBJ1-1; unclear D gene. V lost 7 bases and J 4 bases, leaving 13 bases between the germline ends. The germline V gene has CDR1 SQVTM and CDR2 ANQGSEA. The CDR3 totals 12 residues. In DNA form, the CDR3 reads TGCAGCGGCCACAGCGGGTCCACTGAAGCTTTCTTT. Translation: CSGHSGSTEAFF. Using reference TRBV29-1 and TRBJ1-1 for the parts outside the CDR3, the full variable domain is SAVISQKPSRDICQRGTSLTIQCQVDSQVTMMFWYRQQPGQSLTLIATANQGSEATYESGFVIDKFPISRPNLTFSTLTVSNMSPEDSSIYLCSGHSGSTEAFFGQGTRLTVV.

The chain carries TRBV28 and TRBJ2-2; a weak D match, TRBD1 (5 bases). The V end lost 3 bases, the J end lost 10 bases, and 9 bases lay between the germline ends. CDR3 size: 12 residues. Germline CDR1 and CDR2: MDHEN and SYDVKM. Here the CDR3 reads CASSLGRSELFF. In nucleotides, the CDR3 is TGTGCCAGCAGTTTGGGGCGTTCGGAGCTGTTTTTT.

This chain joins TRBV19 and TRBJ1-5, with D perhaps matching TRBD1 (5 bases). This CDR3 comprises 12 residues. V was clipped by 4 bases and J by 6 bases, with 7 bases between them. Germline V CDR1 and CDR2: LNHDA, SQIVND (reference sequence). For the CDR3, the DNA is TGTGCCAGTAGTAGGGGGACTCAGCCCCAGCATTTT. This gives the protein CASSRGTQPQHF.

The rearrangement joins TRBV28 to TRBJ2-3; D gene unclear. The germline gives CDR1 MDHEN, CDR2 SYDVKM. The CDR3 extends over 12 amino acids. Trimming removed 4 bases from V and 9 bases from J, with 11 bases in between. The CDR3 reads CASSWLGRTQYF. The CDR3 nucleotides are TGTGCCAGCAGTTGGCTGGGTCGGACGCAGTATTTT.

The chain uses TRBV27 and TRBJ2-1, with 9 bases matching TRBD2. The CDR3 is made up of 18 amino acids. The germline CDR1 and CDR2 sequences are MNHEY and SMNVEV (reference sequence). Trimming took 4 bases from V and 7 from J; bases not matched to a gene: 17. CDR3 sequence: CASSYAGGPGRIGNEQFF. CDR3 DNA: TGTGCCAGCAGTTATGCGGGAGGGCCCGGGAGAATAGGGAATGAGCAGTTCTTC.

The chain has TRBV19 and TRBJ1-6; 8 bases fit TRBD1. This CDR3 is 16 amino acids long. V lost 5 bases to trimming and J lost 2 bases; unmatched junction nucleotides: 5. Germline CDR1 reads LNHDA; CDR2 reads SQIVND (reference sequence). The CDR3 protein is CASSVSTGAYNSPLHF. Here the CDR3 DNA reads TGTGCCAGTAGTGTCTCGACAGGGGCCTATAATTCACCCCTCCACTTT.

This chain joins TRBV7-2 and TRBJ1-2, with D perhaps matching TRBD1 (5 bases). Per germline, CDR1 SGHTA and CDR2 FQGNSA. The CDR3 consists of 17 residues. V was clipped by 4 bases and J by 0 bases, with 18 bases between them. Written as DNA, the CDR3 is TGTGCCAGCAGCTCAAGTGCCCTCGGGACGTCTAACTATGGCTACACCTTC. This codes for CASSSSALGTSNYGYTF.

This chain connects TRBV2 to TRBJ2-3; either TRBD1 or TRBD2 may fit D (6 bases each). CDR1 and CDR2 (germline): SNHLY, FYNNEI. This CDR3 is 15 amino acids long. Trimming shortened V by 2 bases and J by 0 bases, and 9 bases separated the two germline ends. CDR3 sequence (DNA): TGTGCCAGCAGTGAACAGGGGACTAGCACAGATACGCAGTATTTT. This sequence encodes CASSEQGTSTDTQYF.

This sequence joins TRBV19 and TRBJ1-1; D is possibly TRBD1 (5 bases). CDR1 is LNHDA and CDR2 is SQIVND in the germline V gene (reference sequence). The CDR3 contains 15 residues. Trimming took off 5 bases at V and 2 bases at J, with 15 bases between the two ends. The CDR3, as DNA: TGTGCCAGTAGTCCCGAGACAGCACCCAACACTGAAGCTTTCTTT. It codes for CASSPETAPNTEAFF.